The clone carrying this T cell receptor (beta chain) was found a few times. Its antigen is not known. RNA transcripts served as the template for amplifying TCR beta CDR3 regions. First-round RT-PCR targeting the TCR CDR3 was performed with the HTBI primer set. TCRdb itself ran the multiplex PCR reads through MiXCR, one entry per CDR3 protein. The repertoire has about 290,000 distinct CDR3 sequences, roughly 15% of them found once; the top ten carry 30%. Patients having uncontrolled infection, another autoimmune disease, pregnancy or lactation were not included. PBMCs were sourced from approximately 9 ml fresh peripheral blood. The data derive from a study of T cells in Graves' hyperthyroidism and ophthalmopathy. Whole-study results and caveats: Ophthalmopathy cases were set apart from stable hyperthyroidism by a 13 V-J model.

This CDR3 has 18 residues. CDR1 is SGHRS and CDR2 is YFSETQ in the germline V gene. J gave up 4 bases and V 0 bases, and 12 bases lay outside the gene matches. The specimen was blood. This receptor was identified in a woman aged 45-59 years with Graves' hyperthyroidism that later progressed to Graves' ophthalmopathy. The J gene is TRBJ2-1, the V gene TRBV5-1; 8 bases match TRBD1. The CDR3 DNA reads as TGCGCCAGCAGCTTGGGGACAGGGTATCTGGAGCTTTACAATGAGCAGTTCTTC. Amino acid sequence: CASSLGTGYLELYNEQFF.